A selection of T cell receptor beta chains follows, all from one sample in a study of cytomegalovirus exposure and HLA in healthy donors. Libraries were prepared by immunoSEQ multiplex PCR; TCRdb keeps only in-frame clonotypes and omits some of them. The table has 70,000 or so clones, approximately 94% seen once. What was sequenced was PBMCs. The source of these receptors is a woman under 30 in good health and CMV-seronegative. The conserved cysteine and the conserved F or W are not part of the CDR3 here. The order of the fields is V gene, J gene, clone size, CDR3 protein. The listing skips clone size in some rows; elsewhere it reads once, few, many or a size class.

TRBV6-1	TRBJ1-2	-	ASRRRADEDYGYT
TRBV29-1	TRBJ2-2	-	SVVFSATGELF
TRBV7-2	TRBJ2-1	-	ASRGPSYNEQF
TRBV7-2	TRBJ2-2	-	ASSVKRGGKTGELF
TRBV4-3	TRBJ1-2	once	ASSQESGYGYT
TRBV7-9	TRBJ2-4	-	ASSDQLGLAKNIQY
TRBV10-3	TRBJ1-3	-	AISESTMLPKGNTIY
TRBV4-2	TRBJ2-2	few	ASSQGTGNTGELF
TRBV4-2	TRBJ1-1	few	ASSQDVTDKSTEAF
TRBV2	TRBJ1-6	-	ASSEALRTDYNSPLH
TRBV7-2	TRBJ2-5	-	ASSYQTGEETQY
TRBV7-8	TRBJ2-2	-	ASSLVRGHPTTGELF
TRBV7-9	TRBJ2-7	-	ASSYPGTLYEQY
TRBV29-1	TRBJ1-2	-	SVGETGGAGYT
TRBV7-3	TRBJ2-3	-	ASSLGAGGPGDTQY
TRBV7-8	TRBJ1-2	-	ASSLARSLKSNYGYT
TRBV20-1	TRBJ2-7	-	SAKDRETPY
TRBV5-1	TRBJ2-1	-	ASSYARYNEQF
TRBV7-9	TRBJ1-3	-	ASSLTDSGNTIY
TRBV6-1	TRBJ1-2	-	ASSPTGQGYGYT
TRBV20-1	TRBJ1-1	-	SAQGDTEAF
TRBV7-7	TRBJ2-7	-	ASSLRQHYEQY
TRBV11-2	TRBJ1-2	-	ASSPTTGNYGYT
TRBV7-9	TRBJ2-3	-	ASSWTSGTVDTQY
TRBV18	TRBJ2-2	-	ASSPLWGLNTGELF
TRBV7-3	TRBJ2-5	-	ASSLRGGAQETQY
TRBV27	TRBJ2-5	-	ASSFGSDPNRETQY
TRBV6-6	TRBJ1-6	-	ASSYLSDYNSPLH
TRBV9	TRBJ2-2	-	ASTGGSGSGELF
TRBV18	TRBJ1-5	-	ASSPTGTNQPQH
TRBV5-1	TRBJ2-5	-	ASSLWRGEETQY